The rows below give T cell receptor beta chains drawn from one sample of a study of blood T cell repertoires in COVID-19. Profiled with immunoSEQ multiplex PCR; TCRdb holds only in-frame clones, not every one. Of roughly 250,000 clones in the sample, 75% to 90% were seen once. Sequencing input: PBMCs or T cells enriched from blood (not recorded which). Receptor source: a man aged 40-55 years who had recovered from COVID-19. Both conserved end residues are trimmed from each CDR3. The D gene is left open where the match is weak. Size is stated for part of the rows, as once, few or many counts, or as a class when the clone is expanded.

V gene,D gene,clone size,CDR3 protein
TRBV3-1/TRBV3-2,-,-,ARSSGAKNSSYEQY
TRBV5-1,-,-,ASSSTGSVNTEAF
TRBV27,TRBD2,-,ASSSRLAGANEQF
TRBV7-9,-,-,ASSLALGSPSYEQY
TRBV21-1,-,-,ASSKPQGPLPPRELF
TRBV5-4,TRBD2,-,ASSLANHLAGGIDTQY
TRBV15,TRBD1,-,ATSGGQGSQETQY
TRBV7-2,-,-,ASSEAGQNYGYT
TRBV29-1,-,-,SVEASGEHNYGYT
TRBV9,TRBD1,-,ASSVGTGLGNEKLF
TRBV3-1/TRBV3-2,TRBD2,-,ASSRAGGPDTQY
TRBV7-9,TRBD1,-,ASQGGQGSGYT
TRBV9,TRBD2,-,ASRPGTRTSTDTQY
TRBV29-1,TRBD1,once,SVQQGQGNTEAF
TRBV4-3,-,once,ASSQGLWGSKETQY
TRBV5-4,TRBD1,-,ASSYTGAGSNQPQH
TRBV11-2,-,-,ASSFGMALSRGYT
TRBV30,-,-,AWSGLYGYT
TRBV10-2,-,-,ASTLADFATEAF
TRBV28,TRBD1,once,ASSTFLRDRRKETQY
TRBV29-1,TRBD2,-,SVRGSGSLNEQF
TRBV27,-,-,ASKEILRHYNSPLH
TRBV5-1,-,-,ASSLEVRGWAF
TRBV3-1/TRBV3-2,-,few,ASSQGAQSETQY
TRBV9,-,-,ASSQTRDRGANEKLF
TRBV10-3,TRBD1,-,AISERGRYNEQF
TRBV7-9,TRBD1,-,ASSWTGPTYEQY
TRBV7-8,TRBD2,-,ASSLSAGVFSGATYVEQY
TRBV20-1,-,-,SASQQEYSNQPQH
TRBV28,TRBD1,-,ASSSQGGAPYGYT
TRBV5-1,TRBD2,-,ASRQGLAGGVNEQF
TRBV15,TRBD2,-,ATSRGGLAGGQQETQY
TRBV7-9,TRBD1,-,ASSGAGTEGNTIY
TRBV27,-,-,ASSIFAGGGTEAF
TRBV18,-,-,ASSPPDSANQPQH
TRBV7-9,TRBD1,-,ASSRQTGDKRNEKLF
TRBV6-1,TRBD1,-,ASSEGGQLNTEAF
TRBV19,-,-,ASSISTQMNEKLF
TRBV18,TRBD1,-,ASSPRTGVLGANVLT
TRBV14,TRBD2,-,ASSSWTSGRYSYNEQF
TRBV27,-,-,ASMTSPGHLKISSYEQY
TRBV18,-,-,ASSPNDPAASTEAF
TRBV5-6,-,once,ASRLVGQDNSPLH
TRBV14,TRBD1,-,ASSTGGQGVNTEAF
TRBV14,TRBD1,once,ASSQAGLRGLFLQETQY
TRBV11-2,TRBD1,-,ASSLGQGVKEKLF
TRBV15,-,few,ATSSGRSEAF
TRBV25-1,TRBD1,-,ASRQTGTGVREQY
TRBV10-3,TRBD1,-,AISDAQGYTEAF
TRBV18,-,many,ASSPSTGSYEQY
TRBV30,-,-,AWSVVTSYEQY